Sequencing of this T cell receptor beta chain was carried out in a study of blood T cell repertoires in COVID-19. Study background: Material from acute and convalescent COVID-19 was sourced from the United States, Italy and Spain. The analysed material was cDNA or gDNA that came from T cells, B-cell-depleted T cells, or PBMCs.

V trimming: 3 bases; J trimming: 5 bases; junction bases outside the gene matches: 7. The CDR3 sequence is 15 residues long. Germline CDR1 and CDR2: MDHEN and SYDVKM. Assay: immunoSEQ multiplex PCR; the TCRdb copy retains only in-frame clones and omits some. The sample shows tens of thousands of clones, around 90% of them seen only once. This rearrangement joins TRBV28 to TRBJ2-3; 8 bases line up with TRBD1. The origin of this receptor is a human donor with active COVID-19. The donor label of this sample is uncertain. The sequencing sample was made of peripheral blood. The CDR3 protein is CASSFLRTGQDTQYF. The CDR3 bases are TGTGCCAGCAGTTTTCTAAGGACAGGGCAAGATACGCAGTATTTT.